One and the same sample provided the 20 T cell receptor beta chains below, sequenced in a study of regulatory T cells in long-lasting Graves disease. Time point specified: newly diagnosed GD, antithyroid drugs for less than 3 months. The TCR library was prepared using RNA isolated from PBMCs. Arm-PCR of CDR3 regions and iRepertoire HTBI primers were used to build TCR beta libraries. In TCRdb, the multiplex PCR reads were re-called with MiXCR into one record per CDR3 protein. This table has 400,000 to 500,000 distinct CDR3 sequences, 15% appearing once. These data also featured in a second study, about T cells in Graves' hyperthyroidism and ophthalmopathy.

Sample: peripheral blood mononuclear cells (PBMCs), taken at new diagnosis, from a patient treated with antithyroid drugs. The receptors originated from a woman aged 25 to 39 with Graves disease.

The V call is TRBV11-2, the J call TRBJ2-7, with 7 bases matching TRBD2. The CDR3 is 15 amino acids. Germline loops: CDR1 SGHAT, CDR2 FQNNGV. J lost 1 base, V lost 4 bases, and 7 bases had no gene match. As DNA, the CDR3 is TGTGCCAGCAGCTCACCCTGGGAGGGGTCCTACGAGCAGTACTTC. This sequence encodes CASSSPWEGSYEQYF.

This chain's CDR3 is CASSLARSDEQFF. DNA for the CDR3: TGTGCCAGCAGCTTGGCTCGGTCGGATGAGCAGTTCTTC. This rearrangement joins TRBV7-9 to TRBJ2-1; D call uncertain. CDR1 is SEHNR and CDR2 is FQNEAQ in the germline V gene (reference sequence). V shed 3 bases and J shed 8 bases, with 11 bases lying between them. The CDR3 extends over 13 amino acids.

This clonotype was counted at least ten times. The rearrangement uses TRBV7-2 and TRBJ1-1; tentative D call: TRBD1 (6 bases). This CDR3 region has 12 residues. Germline values: CDR1 SGHTA, CDR2 FQGNSA. V was trimmed by 5 bases and J by 11 bases, leaving 15 bases between them. For the CDR3, the DNA is TGTGCCAGCAGCCCTGAGGGGGTATCGGCTTTCTTT. It codes for CASSPEGVSAFF.

This clonotype was found many times. The chain combines TRBV19 with TRBJ1-2, with D hard to call. The CDR3 totals 12 residues. The ends were cut back, 9 bases at V and 5 bases at J, with 13 bases in the middle. Germline assignment: CDR1 LNHDA and CDR2 SQIVND (reference sequence). DNA of the CDR3: TGTGCCAGAGTCCATTTATTATATGGCTACACCTTC. It is translated as CARVHLLYGYTF.

There are many counts of this clonotype. J is TRBJ1-1 and V is TRBV18; D is uncertain. Germline V gene sequence: CDR1 KGHSH, CDR2 LQKENI. This CDR3 has 15 residues. Trimming removed 2 bases at V and 0 bases at J, with 10 bases between. DNA for the CDR3: TGTGCCAGCTCACCAAATCGGGCCATGAACACTGAAGCTTTCTTT. The encoded protein is CASSPNRAMNTEAFF. Supplemented by reference TRBV18 and TRBJ1-1, the full variable domain reads NAGVMQNPRHLVRRRGQEARLRCSPMKGHSHVYWYRQLPEEGLKFMVYLQKENIIDESGMPKERFSAEFPKEGPSILRIQQVVRGDSAAYFCASSPNRAMNTEAFFGQGTRLTVV.

This clonotype was picked up many times. V gene TRBV7-9 combines with J gene TRBJ1-1; D is unresolved. The length of the CDR3 is 12 residues. V lost 2 bases to trimming and J lost 7 bases, with 8 bases between them. Germline V gene data show CDR1 as SEHNR and CDR2 as FQNEAQ (reference sequence). CDR3 sequence reads: CASSLKSFEAFF. As DNA, the CDR3 is TGTGCCAGCAGCTTAAAGTCTTTTGAAGCTTTCTTT.

This clonotype was detected ten times or more. The CDR3 sequence: CATSGEGSQPQHF. The CDR3 coding sequence is TGTGCCACCAGTGGCGAAGGGAGTCAGCCCCAGCATTTT. The chain has TRBV24-1 and TRBJ1-5; no clear D. Germline CDR1 and CDR2: KGHDR and SFDVKD. Trimming shortened V by 5 bases and J by 6 bases, and 10 bases separated the two germline ends. The CDR3 loop spans 13 amino acids.

This clonotype has ten or more counts. This chain joins TRBV19 and TRBJ1-2; TRBD1 matches 7 bases. Germline values: CDR1 LNHDA, CDR2 SQIVND (reference sequence). The CDR3 has 16 residues. Trimming cost V 6 bases and J 1 base; bases outside gene matches: 11. The CDR3 region has the DNA TGTGCCAGTAGCCCCGGGACAGCCTATCTTAACTATGGCTACACCTTC. Translated, it gives CASSPGTAYLNYGYTF.

V usage is TRBV19 and J usage is TRBJ2-2, with 10 bases matching TRBD1. The CDR3 runs 15 residues. Germline CDR1 and CDR2: LNHDA and SQIVND (reference sequence). J gave up 7 bases and V 5 bases, and 7 bases lay outside the gene matches. The CDR3 sequence is CASSPQTGGGGELFF. In DNA form, the CDR3 reads TGTGCCAGTAGTCCACAGACAGGGGGCGGCGGGGAGCTGTTTTTT.

The rearrangement joins TRBV3-1 to TRBJ2-7; D is uncertain. Per the germline V gene, CDR1 is LGHDT and CDR2 is YNNKEL (reference sequence). V was shortened by 4 bases and J by 6 bases, with 19 bases between the two germline ends. CDR3 length: 15 amino acids. CDR3 in amino acids: CASSPRVSRAGEQYF. CDR3 sequence (DNA): TGTGCCAGCAGCCCCAGAGTTAGCAGAGCTGGCGAGCAGTACTTC.

This clonotype was recorded a few times. V gene TRBV6-1 combines with J gene TRBJ2-3; 15 bases are a match to TRBD2. Trimming took 8 bases from V and 4 from J; bases not matched to a gene: 4. CDR1 and CDR2 (germline): MNHNS, SASEGT. This CDR3 contains 15 residues. In DNA form, the CDR3 reads TGTGCCAGCGGGGGACTAGCGGGAGGATCAGATACGCAGTATTTT. It codes for CASGGLAGGSDTQYF.

This clonotype has a handful of counts. DNA for the CDR3: TGTGCCAGCAGCATCCGGACTAGCGGGAGTCCCCACAATGAGCAGTTCTTC. Its translation is CASSIRTSGSPHNEQFF. J is TRBJ2-1 and V is TRBV7-3; 13 bases fit TRBD2. Per the germline V gene, CDR1 is SGHTA and CDR2 is FQGTGA. The CDR3 consists of 17 residues. Trimming took 5 bases from V and 5 from J; bases not matched to a gene: 9.

This sequence joins TRBV20-1 and TRBJ2-7, with TRBD2 matching 11 bases. Per germline, CDR1 DFQATT and CDR2 SNEGSKA (reference sequence). Germline trimming cut 4 bases from V and 3 bases from J; bases unmatched to any gene: 8. The CDR3 is made up of 15 amino acids. This CDR3 reads CSATHPLAGDYEQYF. The CDR3 DNA reads as TGCAGTGCTACCCATCCACTAGCGGGAGACTACGAGCAGTACTTC.

The chain joins TRBV20-1 to TRBJ2-3, with D tentatively TRBD2 (7 bases). V was cut by 6 bases and J by 3 bases, with 25 bases left in between. Per germline, CDR1 DFQATT and CDR2 SNEGSKA (reference sequence). This CDR3 contains 17 residues. CDR3 sequence (DNA): TGCAGTGCGCCCCCCTCGGGGGCGGGAGTGGGTACAGATACGCAGTATTTT. This codes for CSAPPSGAGVGTDTQYF.

The chain uses TRBV7-9 and TRBJ2-7; D is ambiguous. The CDR3 is made up of 13 amino acids. CDR1 SEHNR and CDR2 FQNEAQ come from the germline V gene (reference sequence). V lost 6 bases and J 6 bases, leaving 15 bases between the germline ends. CDR3 coding DNA: TGTGCCAGCAGACTGAAGCCCAACTCCGAGCAGTACTTC. Protein sequence: CASRLKPNSEQYF.

This clonotype was observed a handful of times. The rearrangement joins TRBV20-1 to TRBJ2-7; the D gene is possibly TRBD1 (6 bases). The germline CDR1 and CDR2 sequences are DFQATT and SNEGSKA (reference sequence). The CDR3 is 11 amino acids. V shed 6 bases and J shed 6 bases, with 12 bases lying between them. The DNA of the CDR3 is TGCAGTGCGCCGCTACAGGGCGAGCAGTACTTC. Amino acid sequence: CSAPLQGEQYF.

This sequence joins TRBV5-1 and TRBJ2-7; a weak D match, TRBD1 (7 bases). V gave up 4 bases and J gave up 2 bases, with 10 bases separating them. The germline V gene encodes CDR1 SGHRS and CDR2 YFSETQ. The CDR3 loop spans 13 amino acids. CDR3 sequence: CASSAGQPYEQYF. The CDR3 DNA follows: TGCGCCAGCAGCGCGGGACAGCCCTACGAGCAGTACTTC.

Many counts were recorded for this clonotype. The genes are TRBV5-6 and TRBJ2-7; unclear D gene. Trimming removed 4 bases from V and 4 bases from J, with 15 bases in between. Germline V gives CDR1 SGHDT, CDR2 YYEEEE. The CDR3 covers 14 residues. The CDR3 reads CASSPPMRPYEQYF. For the CDR3, the DNA is TGTGCCAGCAGCCCTCCAATGAGGCCTTACGAGCAGTACTTC.

V usage is TRBV6-1 and J usage is TRBJ2-5, with D uncertain. CDR1 is MNHNS and CDR2 is SASEGT in the germline V gene. V lost 7 bases and J lost 5, with 11 bases in between. The CDR3 runs 12 residues. CDR3 DNA: TGTGCCAGCACCTCATTATCGGAGACCCAGTACTTC. Its protein product is CASTSLSETQYF.

This clonotype was picked up many times. The chain has TRBV12-3 or TRBV12-4 and TRBJ2-1; D gene uncertain. CDR3 length equals 11 residues. V lost 7 bases, J lost 8 bases, and 9 bases lay in between. The CDR3 reads CASKMFHEQFF. CDR3 nucleotide sequence: TGTGCCAGCAAAATGTTTCATGAGCAGTTCTTC.